This T cell receptor beta chain was captured in a study of blood T cell repertoires in COVID-19. Profiled with immunoSEQ multiplex PCR; TCRdb holds only in-frame clones, not every one. The table has some 130,000 clones, approximately 84% seen once. After removal of 3 bases from V and 8 bases from J, the junction contained 2 bases not matched to a gene. Germline-derived CDR1 and CDR2 are KGHDR and SFDVKD. The CDR3 is 12 residues long. The TCR was taken from a woman aged 30 to 39 who had recovered from COVID-19. The rearrangement uses TRBV24-1 and TRBJ1-2; 7 bases are a match to TRBD1. The sequenced sample consisted of peripheral blood. As DNA, the CDR3 is TGTGCCACCAGTGATAACAGGGGCGGCTACACCTTC. Its translation is CATSDNRGGYTF.